The rows below give T cell receptor beta chains drawn from one sample of a study of cytomegalovirus exposure and HLA in healthy donors. TCRdb keeps only in-frame clones here, not all; method: immunoSEQ multiplex PCR. With 96,000 or so clones in the sample, the ten largest clones hold about 5.5%. The sample comprised PBMCs. These receptors originate from a girl between 10 and 17 years old in good health and CMV-seropositive. The CDR3 runs from the conserved cysteine through the conserved F or W. A D gene is named only where the DNA matches it firmly.

CDR3 DNA: TGCGCCAGCAGCCAAGTAACAGGGAGTGGAAACACCATATATTTT
CDR3 protein: CASSQVTGSGNTIYF
J gene: TRBJ1-3
V gene: TRBV4-1
D gene: -

CDR3 DNA: TGTGCCAGCAGTAAAACAGGGGGCGTCACTGAAGCTTTCTTT
CDR3 protein: CASSKTGGVTEAFF
J gene: TRBJ1-1
V gene: TRBV6-6
D gene: TRBD1

CDR3 DNA: TGTGCCAGCAGCTTAGGGGGGCCCCAGCCCCAGCATTTT
CDR3 protein: CASSLGGPQPQHF
J gene: TRBJ1-5
V gene: TRBV7-9
D gene: -

CDR3 DNA: TGCGCCAGCAGCCAAGAACACGGATCGGGGTCCTATAATTCACCCCTCCACTTT
CDR3 protein: CASSQEHGSGSYNSPLHF
J gene: TRBJ1-6
V gene: TRBV4-3
D gene: -

CDR3 DNA: TGTGCCAGCAGCCCAGAGGTAACCGGGGAGCTGTTTTTT
CDR3 protein: CASSPEVTGELFF
J gene: TRBJ2-2
V gene: TRBV11-2
D gene: -

CDR3 DNA: TGTGCCAGCAAGATATCGGGACAGCCCTATGGCTACACCTTC
CDR3 protein: CASKISGQPYGYTF
J gene: TRBJ1-2
V gene: TRBV18
D gene: TRBD1

CDR3 DNA: TGTGCTAGCAAAGACGGGACAGGGTTTTTCTATGGCTACACCTTC
CDR3 protein: CASKDGTGFFYGYTF
J gene: TRBJ1-2
V gene: TRBV5-4
D gene: TRBD1

CDR3 DNA: TGTGCCAGCAGCTTGGGACGGGATTCACCCCTCCACTTT
CDR3 protein: CASSLGRDSPLHF
J gene: TRBJ1-6
V gene: TRBV5-4
D gene: -

CDR3 DNA: TGCGCCAGCAGCCACCCCAGGGGGCCGGATGGCTACACCTTC
CDR3 protein: CASSHPRGPDGYTF
J gene: TRBJ1-2
V gene: TRBV4-1
D gene: TRBD1

CDR3 DNA: TGTGCCAGCAGTCTATTCAGGGCACAGCCCCAGCATTTT
CDR3 protein: CASSLFRAQPQHF
J gene: TRBJ1-5
V gene: TRBV27
D gene: -

CDR3 DNA: TGTGCCAGCAGCGCCAGCGGGGGGCCTTACAATGAGCAGTTCTTC
CDR3 protein: CASSASGGPYNEQFF
J gene: TRBJ2-1
V gene: TRBV9
D gene: TRBD2

CDR3 DNA: TGTGCCACCAGCACAGCCAAGCTTGGCGGGGGCGCCCTCAATACCTACGAGCAGTACTTC
CDR3 protein: CATSTAKLGGGALNTYEQYF
J gene: TRBJ2-7
V gene: TRBV15
D gene: -

CDR3 DNA: TGTGCCAGCTCACCCGGGGTGGCGTCCTACAATGAGCAGTTCTTC
CDR3 protein: CASSPGVASYNEQFF
J gene: TRBJ2-1
V gene: TRBV18
D gene: -

CDR3 DNA: TGTGCCAGCAGCTTAGTGGGGACAGGGGTCATGAACACTGAAGCTTTCTTT
CDR3 protein: CASSLVGTGVMNTEAFF
J gene: TRBJ1-1
V gene: TRBV7-8
D gene: TRBD1

CDR3 DNA: TGTGCCAGCAGCCCCCTGTTTTCGTACACCGGGGAGCTGTTTTTT
CDR3 protein: CASSPLFSYTGELFF
J gene: TRBJ2-2
V gene: TRBV7-2
D gene: -

CDR3 DNA: TGCGCCAGCAGCGGGGGGGACAGGGCTGAGCAGTTCTTC
CDR3 protein: CASSGGDRAEQFF
J gene: TRBJ2-1
V gene: TRBV5-1
D gene: TRBD1

CDR3 DNA: TGTGCCAGCAGCGTAGTTGCCGGCTCTGGGGCCAACGTCCTGACTTTC
CDR3 protein: CASSVVAGSGANVLTF
J gene: TRBJ2-6
V gene: TRBV9
D gene: -

CDR3 DNA: TGCGCCAGCAGCCAAATTCCAGGGTCTAATGAAAAACTGTTTTTT
CDR3 protein: CASSQIPGSNEKLFF
J gene: TRBJ1-4
V gene: TRBV4-3
D gene: -

CDR3 DNA: TGTGCCAGCAGCACCGTGGCGGGGAGCACAGATACGCAGTATTTT
CDR3 protein: CASSTVAGSTDTQYF
J gene: TRBJ2-3
V gene: TRBV7-2
D gene: -

CDR3 DNA: TGTGCCAGCAGCATCAGGGCGAACACTGAAGCTTTCTTT
CDR3 protein: CASSIRANTEAFF
J gene: TRBJ1-1
V gene: TRBV7-3
D gene: -

CDR3 DNA: TGTGCCAGCAGGAGACTAGCGGCGACAGATACGCAGTATTTT
CDR3 protein: CASRRLAATDTQYF
J gene: TRBJ2-3
V gene: TRBV6-1
D gene: TRBD2

CDR3 DNA: TGTGCCAGCTCACCCAACGACGCGGTAACTAATGAAAAACTGTTTTTT
CDR3 protein: CASSPNDAVTNEKLFF
J gene: TRBJ1-4
V gene: TRBV18
D gene: -

CDR3 DNA: TGTGCCAGCAGTGAAGCGCTTGGGCACGAGAATCAGCCCCAGCATTTT
CDR3 protein: CASSEALGHENQPQHF
J gene: TRBJ1-5
V gene: TRBV2
D gene: -

CDR3 DNA: TGCGCCAGCAGCTTGGCAGGCATTTCAGGGACGAACACCGGGGAGCTGTTTTTT
CDR3 protein: CASSLAGISGTNTGELFF
J gene: TRBJ2-2
V gene: TRBV5-1
D gene: -

CDR3 DNA: TGTGCCAGCACCCACGGGACTAGAGGAGACGGGTATGAGCAGTTCTTC
CDR3 protein: CASTHGTRGDGYEQFF
J gene: TRBJ2-1
V gene: TRBV6-4
D gene: TRBD2

CDR3 DNA: TGTGCCAGCAGTGAATTGGGGGACAGGGGGCGCAGCACTGAAGCTTTCTTT
CDR3 protein: CASSELGDRGRSTEAFF
J gene: TRBJ1-1
V gene: TRBV25-1
D gene: TRBD1

CDR3 DNA: TGTGCCAGCAGCAGACAGATAATCCCATTTGAAGCTTTCTTT
CDR3 protein: CASSRQIIPFEAFF
J gene: TRBJ1-1
V gene: TRBV5-6
D gene: -

CDR3 DNA: TGTGCCAGCAGTGAGACTAGCGGGGTTGTGTATGAGCAGTTCTTC
CDR3 protein: CASSETSGVVYEQFF
J gene: TRBJ2-1
V gene: TRBV6-1
D gene: TRBD2

CDR3 DNA: TGTGCCAGTAGTCGCTTTGGAGGGGACAACACTGAAGCTTTCTTT
CDR3 protein: CASSRFGGDNTEAFF
J gene: TRBJ1-1
V gene: TRBV19
D gene: -

CDR3 DNA: TGCGCCAGCAGCTTGGCGTTAGCGGACACAGATACGCAGTATTTT
CDR3 protein: CASSLALADTDTQYF
J gene: TRBJ2-3
V gene: TRBV5-1
D gene: -

CDR3 DNA: TGTGCCAGCAGCCCTTGGCAGGGGTCCACAGATACGCAGTATTTT
CDR3 protein: CASSPWQGSTDTQYF
J gene: TRBJ2-3
V gene: TRBV7-3
D gene: -

CDR3 DNA: TGCGCCAGCAGCCAAGATCGCGCAGGCCTTCAGCCCCAGCATTTT
CDR3 protein: CASSQDRAGLQPQHF
J gene: TRBJ1-5
V gene: TRBV4-3
D gene: -

CDR3 DNA: TGTGCCAGCAGTGAAATGGGGGCGGGTGTCGATACGCAGTATTTT
CDR3 protein: CASSEMGAGVDTQYF
J gene: TRBJ2-3
V gene: TRBV2
D gene: -

CDR3 DNA: TGTGCCAGCTCAGCTCTAGCGGGGAACACAGATACGCAGTATTTT
CDR3 protein: CASSALAGNTDTQYF
J gene: TRBJ2-3
V gene: TRBV18
D gene: TRBD2

CDR3 DNA: TGTGCCAGCAGCTTGACGACAGGGATCGGCGAGCAGTACTTC
CDR3 protein: CASSLTTGIGEQYF
J gene: TRBJ2-7
V gene: TRBV11-2
D gene: TRBD1

CDR3 DNA: TGTGCCACCAGCAGAGGGGCAGGGGTCTCCTACAATGAGCAGTTCTTC
CDR3 protein: CATSRGAGVSYNEQFF
J gene: TRBJ2-1
V gene: TRBV15
D gene: -

CDR3 DNA: TGCGCCAGCAGCCAAGGCGCCCTTGCAACTGAAGCTTTCTTT
CDR3 protein: CASSQGALATEAFF
J gene: TRBJ1-1
V gene: TRBV4-3
D gene: -

CDR3 DNA: TGCGCCAGCAGCCAAGCGGTGGACCTGGGAGACAATGAGCAGTTCTTC
CDR3 protein: CASSQAVDLGDNEQFF
J gene: TRBJ2-1
V gene: TRBV4-1
D gene: -

CDR3 DNA: TGTGCCAGCCACCACGACTCGGTCGGGGAGCTGTTTTTT
CDR3 protein: CASHHDSVGELFF
J gene: TRBJ2-2
V gene: TRBV6-5
D gene: -

CDR3 DNA: TGTGCCAGCAGTTCCGGCCAGGGGACCCAGTACTTC
CDR3 protein: CASSSGQGTQYF
J gene: TRBJ2-5
V gene: TRBV13
D gene: -